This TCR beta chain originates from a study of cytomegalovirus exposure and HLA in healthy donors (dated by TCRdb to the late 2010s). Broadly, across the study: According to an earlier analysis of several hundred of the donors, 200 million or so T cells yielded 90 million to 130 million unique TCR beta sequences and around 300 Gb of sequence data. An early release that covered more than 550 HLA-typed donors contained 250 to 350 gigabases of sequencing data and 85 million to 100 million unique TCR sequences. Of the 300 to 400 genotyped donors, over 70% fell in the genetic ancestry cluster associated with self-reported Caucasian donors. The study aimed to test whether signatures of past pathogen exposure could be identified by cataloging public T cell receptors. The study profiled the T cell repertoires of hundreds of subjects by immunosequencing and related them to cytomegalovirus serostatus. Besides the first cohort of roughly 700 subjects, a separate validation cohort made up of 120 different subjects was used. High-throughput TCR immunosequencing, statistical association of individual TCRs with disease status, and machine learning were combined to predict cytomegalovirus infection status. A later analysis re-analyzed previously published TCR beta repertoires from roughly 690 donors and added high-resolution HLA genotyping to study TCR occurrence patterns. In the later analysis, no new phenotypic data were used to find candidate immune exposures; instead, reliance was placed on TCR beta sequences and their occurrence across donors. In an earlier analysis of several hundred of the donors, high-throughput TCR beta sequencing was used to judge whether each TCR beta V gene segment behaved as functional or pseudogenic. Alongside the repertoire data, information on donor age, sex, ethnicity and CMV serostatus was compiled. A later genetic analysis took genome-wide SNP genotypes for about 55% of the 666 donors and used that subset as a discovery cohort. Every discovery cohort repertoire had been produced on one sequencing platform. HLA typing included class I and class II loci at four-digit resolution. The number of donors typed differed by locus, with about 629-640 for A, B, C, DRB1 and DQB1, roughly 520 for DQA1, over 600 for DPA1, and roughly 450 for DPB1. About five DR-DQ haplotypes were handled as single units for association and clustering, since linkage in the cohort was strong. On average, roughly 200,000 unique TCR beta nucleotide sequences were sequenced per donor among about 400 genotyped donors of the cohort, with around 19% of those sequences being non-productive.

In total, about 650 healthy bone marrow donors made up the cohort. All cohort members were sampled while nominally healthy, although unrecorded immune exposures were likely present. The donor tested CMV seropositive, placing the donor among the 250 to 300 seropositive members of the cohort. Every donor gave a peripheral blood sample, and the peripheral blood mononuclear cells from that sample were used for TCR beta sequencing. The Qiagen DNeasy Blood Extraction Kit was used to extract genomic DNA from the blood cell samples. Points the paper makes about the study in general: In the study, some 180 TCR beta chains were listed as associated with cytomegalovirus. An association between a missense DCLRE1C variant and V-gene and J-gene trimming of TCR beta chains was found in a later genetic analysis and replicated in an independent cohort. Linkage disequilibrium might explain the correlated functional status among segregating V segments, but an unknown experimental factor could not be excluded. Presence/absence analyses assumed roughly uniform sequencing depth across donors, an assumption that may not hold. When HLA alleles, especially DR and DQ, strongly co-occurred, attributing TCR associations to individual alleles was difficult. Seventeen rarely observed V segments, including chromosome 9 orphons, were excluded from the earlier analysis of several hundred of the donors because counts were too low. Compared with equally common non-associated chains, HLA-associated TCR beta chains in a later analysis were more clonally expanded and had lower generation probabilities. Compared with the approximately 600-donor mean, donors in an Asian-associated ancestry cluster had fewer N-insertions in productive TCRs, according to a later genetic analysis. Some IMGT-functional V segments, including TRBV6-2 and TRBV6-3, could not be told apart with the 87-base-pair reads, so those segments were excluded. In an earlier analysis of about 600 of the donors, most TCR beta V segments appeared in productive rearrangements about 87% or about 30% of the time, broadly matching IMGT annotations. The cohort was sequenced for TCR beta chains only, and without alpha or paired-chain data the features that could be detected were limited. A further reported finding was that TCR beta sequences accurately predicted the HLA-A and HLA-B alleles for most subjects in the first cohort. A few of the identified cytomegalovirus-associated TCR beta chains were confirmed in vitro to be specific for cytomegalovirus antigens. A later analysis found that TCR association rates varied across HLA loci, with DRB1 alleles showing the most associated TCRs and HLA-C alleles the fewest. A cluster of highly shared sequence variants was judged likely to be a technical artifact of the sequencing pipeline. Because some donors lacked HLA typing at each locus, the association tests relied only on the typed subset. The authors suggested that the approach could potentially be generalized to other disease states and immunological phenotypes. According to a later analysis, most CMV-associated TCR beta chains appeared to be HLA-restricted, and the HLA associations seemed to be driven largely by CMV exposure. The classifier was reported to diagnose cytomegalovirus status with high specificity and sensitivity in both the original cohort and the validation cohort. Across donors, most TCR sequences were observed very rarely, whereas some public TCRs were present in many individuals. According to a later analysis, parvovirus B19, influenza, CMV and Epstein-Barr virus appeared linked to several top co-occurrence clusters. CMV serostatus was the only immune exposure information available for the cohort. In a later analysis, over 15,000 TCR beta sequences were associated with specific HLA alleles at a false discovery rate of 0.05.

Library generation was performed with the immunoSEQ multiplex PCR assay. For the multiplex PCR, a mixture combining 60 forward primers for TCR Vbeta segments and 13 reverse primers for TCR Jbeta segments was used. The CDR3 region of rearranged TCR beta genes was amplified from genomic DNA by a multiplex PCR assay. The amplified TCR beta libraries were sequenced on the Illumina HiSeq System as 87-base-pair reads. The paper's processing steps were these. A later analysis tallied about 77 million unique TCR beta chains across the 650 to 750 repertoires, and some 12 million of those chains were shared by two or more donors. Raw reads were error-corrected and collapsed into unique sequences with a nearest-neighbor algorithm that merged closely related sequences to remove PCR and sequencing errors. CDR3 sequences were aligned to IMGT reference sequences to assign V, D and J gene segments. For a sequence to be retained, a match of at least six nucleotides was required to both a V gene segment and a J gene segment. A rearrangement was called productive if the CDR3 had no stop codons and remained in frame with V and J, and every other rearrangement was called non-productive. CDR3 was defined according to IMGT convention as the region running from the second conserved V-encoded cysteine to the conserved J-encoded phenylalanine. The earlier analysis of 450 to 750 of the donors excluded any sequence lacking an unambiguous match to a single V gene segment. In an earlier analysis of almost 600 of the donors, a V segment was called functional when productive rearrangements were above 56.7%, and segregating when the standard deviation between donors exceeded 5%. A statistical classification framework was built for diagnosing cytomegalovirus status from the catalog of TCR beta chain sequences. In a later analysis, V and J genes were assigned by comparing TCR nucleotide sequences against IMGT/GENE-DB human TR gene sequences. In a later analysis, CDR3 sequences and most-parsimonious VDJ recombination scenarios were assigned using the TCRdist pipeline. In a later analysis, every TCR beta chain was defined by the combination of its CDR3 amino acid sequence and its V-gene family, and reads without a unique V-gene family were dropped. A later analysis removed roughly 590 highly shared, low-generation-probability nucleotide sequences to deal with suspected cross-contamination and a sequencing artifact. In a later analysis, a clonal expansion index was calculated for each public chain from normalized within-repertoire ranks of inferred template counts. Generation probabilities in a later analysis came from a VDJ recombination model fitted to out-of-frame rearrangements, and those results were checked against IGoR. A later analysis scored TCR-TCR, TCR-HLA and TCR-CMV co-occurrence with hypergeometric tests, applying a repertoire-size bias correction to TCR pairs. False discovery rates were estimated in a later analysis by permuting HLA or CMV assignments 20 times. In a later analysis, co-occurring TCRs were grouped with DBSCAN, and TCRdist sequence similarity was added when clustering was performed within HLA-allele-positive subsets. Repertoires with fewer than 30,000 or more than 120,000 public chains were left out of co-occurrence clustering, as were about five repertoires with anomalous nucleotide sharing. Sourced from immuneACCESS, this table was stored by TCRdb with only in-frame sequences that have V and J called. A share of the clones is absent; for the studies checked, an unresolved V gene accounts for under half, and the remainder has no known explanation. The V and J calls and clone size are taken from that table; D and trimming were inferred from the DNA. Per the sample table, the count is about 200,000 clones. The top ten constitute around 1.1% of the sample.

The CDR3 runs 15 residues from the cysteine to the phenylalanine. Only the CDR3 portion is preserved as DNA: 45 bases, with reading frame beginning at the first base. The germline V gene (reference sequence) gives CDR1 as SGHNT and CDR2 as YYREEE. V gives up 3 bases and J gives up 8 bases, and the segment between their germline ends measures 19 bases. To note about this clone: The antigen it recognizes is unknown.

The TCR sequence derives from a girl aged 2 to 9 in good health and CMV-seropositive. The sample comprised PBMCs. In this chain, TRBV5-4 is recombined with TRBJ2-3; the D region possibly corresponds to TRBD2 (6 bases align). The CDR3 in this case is CASSSVLGPGSTQYF. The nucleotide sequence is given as TGTGCCAGCAGCTCGGTTTTGGGGCCCGGGAGTACGCAGTATTTT.